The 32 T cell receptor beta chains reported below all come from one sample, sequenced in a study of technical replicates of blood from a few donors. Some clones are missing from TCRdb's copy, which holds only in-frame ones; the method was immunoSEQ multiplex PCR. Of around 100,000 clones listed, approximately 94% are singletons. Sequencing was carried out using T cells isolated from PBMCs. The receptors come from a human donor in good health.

The CDR3 DNA is TGTGCCAGCAGTTTAGACAGGGCCTACGAGCAGTACTTC. Amino acids: CASSLDRAYEQYF. The chain has TRBV27 and TRBJ2-7, with 7 positions matching TRBD1. V lost 2 bases to trimming and J lost 2 bases; unmatched junction nucleotides: 0. CDR3 length equals 13 residues. Germline CDR1 reads MNHEY; CDR2 reads SMNVEV (reference sequence).

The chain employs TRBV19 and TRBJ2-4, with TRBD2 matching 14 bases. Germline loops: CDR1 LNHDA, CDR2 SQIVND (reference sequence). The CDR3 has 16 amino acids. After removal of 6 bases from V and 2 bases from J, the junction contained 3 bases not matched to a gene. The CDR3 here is CASSRLAGGSKNIQYF. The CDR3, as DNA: TGTGCCAGTAGCAGACTAGCGGGAGGGTCCAAAAACATTCAGTACTTC.

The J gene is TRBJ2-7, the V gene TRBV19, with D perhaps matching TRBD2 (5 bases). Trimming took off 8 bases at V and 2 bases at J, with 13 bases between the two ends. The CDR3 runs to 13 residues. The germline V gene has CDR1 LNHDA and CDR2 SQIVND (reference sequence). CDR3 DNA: TGTGCCAGTTCCTTAAAGAGGGCCTACGAGCAGTACTTC. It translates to CASSLKRAYEQYF.

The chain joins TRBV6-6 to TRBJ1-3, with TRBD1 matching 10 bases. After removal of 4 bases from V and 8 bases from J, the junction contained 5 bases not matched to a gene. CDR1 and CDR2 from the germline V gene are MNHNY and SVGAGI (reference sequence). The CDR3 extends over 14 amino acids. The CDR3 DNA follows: TGTGCCAGCAGTTGGGACAGGGGCCTAGACACCATATATTTT. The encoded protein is CASSWDRGLDTIYF.

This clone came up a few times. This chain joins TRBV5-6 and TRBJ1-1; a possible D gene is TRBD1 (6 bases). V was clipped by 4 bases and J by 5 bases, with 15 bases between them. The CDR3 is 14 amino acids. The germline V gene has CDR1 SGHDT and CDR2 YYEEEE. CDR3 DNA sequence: TGTGCCAGCAGCCACAGGGTGATGTGGACTGAAGCTTTCTTT. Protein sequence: CASSHRVMWTEAFF.

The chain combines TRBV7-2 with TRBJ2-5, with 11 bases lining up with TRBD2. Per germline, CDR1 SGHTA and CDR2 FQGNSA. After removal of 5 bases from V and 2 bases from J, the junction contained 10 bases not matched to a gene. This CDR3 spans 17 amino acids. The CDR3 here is CASSVVSSGGFQETQYF. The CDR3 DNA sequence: TGTGCCAGCAGCGTTGTCTCTAGCGGGGGGTTTCAAGAGACCCAGTACTTC. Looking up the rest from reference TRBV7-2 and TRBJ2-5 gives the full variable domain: GAGVSQSPSNKVTEKGKDVELRCDPISGHTALYWYRQSLGQGLEFLIYFQGNSAPDKSGLPSDRFSAERTGGSVSTLTIQRTQQEDSAVYLCASSVVSSGGFQETQYFGPGTRLLVL.

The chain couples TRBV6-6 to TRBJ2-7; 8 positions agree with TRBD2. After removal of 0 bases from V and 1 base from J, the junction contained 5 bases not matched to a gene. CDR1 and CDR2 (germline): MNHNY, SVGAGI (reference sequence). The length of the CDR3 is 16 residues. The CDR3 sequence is CASSYSNTGGSYEQYF. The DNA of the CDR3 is TGTGCCAGCAGTTACTCGAATACGGGGGGGTCCTACGAGCAGTACTTC.

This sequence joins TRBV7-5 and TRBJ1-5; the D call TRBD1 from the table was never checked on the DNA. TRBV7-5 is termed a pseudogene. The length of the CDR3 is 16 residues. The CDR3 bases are TGTGTCAGAAGCACTCGGACAGGGGGCTGCAATCAGCCCCAGCATTTT. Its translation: CVRSTRTGGCNQPQHF.

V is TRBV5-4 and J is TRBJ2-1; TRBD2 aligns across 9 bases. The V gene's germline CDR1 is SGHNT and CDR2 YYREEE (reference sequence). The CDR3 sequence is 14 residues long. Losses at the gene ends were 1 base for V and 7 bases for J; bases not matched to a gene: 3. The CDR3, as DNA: TGTGCCAGCAGCTTGAAGAGCGGGAGGAATGAGCAGTTCTTC. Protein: CASSLKSGRNEQFF.

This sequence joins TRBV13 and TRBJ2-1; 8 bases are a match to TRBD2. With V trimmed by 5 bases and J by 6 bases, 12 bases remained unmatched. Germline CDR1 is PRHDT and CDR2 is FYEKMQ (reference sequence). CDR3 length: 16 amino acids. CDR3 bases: TGTGCCAGCAGCCCCCCGCCAAGCGGGAGAGGCAATGAGCAGTTCTTC. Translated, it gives CASSPPPSGRGNEQFF.

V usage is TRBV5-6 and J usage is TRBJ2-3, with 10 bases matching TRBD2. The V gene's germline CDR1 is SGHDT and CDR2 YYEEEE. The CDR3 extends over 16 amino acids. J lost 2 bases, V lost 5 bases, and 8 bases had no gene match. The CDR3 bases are TGTGCCAGCAGAACCGATAGCGGGAGGTACACAGATACGCAGTATTTT. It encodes CASRTDSGRYTDTQYF.

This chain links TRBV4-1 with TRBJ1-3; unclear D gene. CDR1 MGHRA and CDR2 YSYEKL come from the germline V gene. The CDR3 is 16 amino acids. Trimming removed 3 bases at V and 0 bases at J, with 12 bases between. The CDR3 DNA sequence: TGCGCCAGCAGCCAGAGAAGAGGCGACTCTGGAAACACCATATATTTT. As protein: CASSQRRGDSGNTIYF.

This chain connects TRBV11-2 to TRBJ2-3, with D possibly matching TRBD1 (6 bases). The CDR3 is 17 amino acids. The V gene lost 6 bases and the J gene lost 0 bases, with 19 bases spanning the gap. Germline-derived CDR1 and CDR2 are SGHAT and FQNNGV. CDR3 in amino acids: CASSPQGLGYSTDTQYF. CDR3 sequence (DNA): TGTGCCAGCAGTCCACAGGGATTGGGTTATAGCACAGATACGCAGTATTTT.

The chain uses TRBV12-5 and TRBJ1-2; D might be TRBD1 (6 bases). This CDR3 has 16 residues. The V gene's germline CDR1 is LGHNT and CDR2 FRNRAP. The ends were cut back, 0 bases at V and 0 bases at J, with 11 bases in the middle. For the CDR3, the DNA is TGTGCTAGTGGTTTGGTATTCCAGGGGACTAACTATGGCTACACCTTC. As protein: CASGLVFQGTNYGYTF.

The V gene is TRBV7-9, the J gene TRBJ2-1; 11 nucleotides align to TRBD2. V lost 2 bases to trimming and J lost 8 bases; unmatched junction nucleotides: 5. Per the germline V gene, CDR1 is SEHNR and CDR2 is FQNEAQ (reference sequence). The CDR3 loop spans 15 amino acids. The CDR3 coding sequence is TGTGCCAGCAGCTTATTTTTTAGCGGGGGGGATGAGCAGTTCTTC. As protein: CASSLFFSGGDEQFF.

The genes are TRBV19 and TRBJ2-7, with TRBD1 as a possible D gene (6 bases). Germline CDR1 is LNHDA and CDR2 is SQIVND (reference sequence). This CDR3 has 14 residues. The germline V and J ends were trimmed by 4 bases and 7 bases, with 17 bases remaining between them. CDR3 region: CASSTLGQPGEQYF. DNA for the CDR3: TGTGCCAGTAGTACTCTAGGACAGCCTGGGGAGCAGTACTTC.

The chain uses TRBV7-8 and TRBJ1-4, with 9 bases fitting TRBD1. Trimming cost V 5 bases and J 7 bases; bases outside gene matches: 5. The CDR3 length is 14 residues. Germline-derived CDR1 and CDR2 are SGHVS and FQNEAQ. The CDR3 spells CASSLGTGTEKLFF. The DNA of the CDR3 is TGTGCCAGCAGCCTTGGGACAGGGACTGAAAAACTGTTTTTT.

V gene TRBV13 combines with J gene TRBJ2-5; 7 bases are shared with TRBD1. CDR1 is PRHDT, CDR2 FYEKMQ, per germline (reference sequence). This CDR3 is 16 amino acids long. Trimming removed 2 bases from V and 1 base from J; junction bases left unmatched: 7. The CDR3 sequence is CASSLPGQLFQETQYF. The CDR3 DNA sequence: TGTGCCAGCAGCTTACCGGGACAGCTATTCCAAGAGACCCAGTACTTC.

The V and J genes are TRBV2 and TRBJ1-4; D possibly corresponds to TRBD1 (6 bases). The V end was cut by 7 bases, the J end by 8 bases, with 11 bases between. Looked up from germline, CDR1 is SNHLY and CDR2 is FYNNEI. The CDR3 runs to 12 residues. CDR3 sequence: CASKEGGEKLFF. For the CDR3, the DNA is TGTGCCAGCAAAGAAGGGGGAGAAAAACTGTTTTTT.

The CDR3 is CASSSGLVWETQYF. CDR3 sequence (DNA): TGTGCCAGCAGTTCCGGACTTGTTTGGGAGACCCAGTACTTC. The gene calls are TRBV28 and TRBJ2-5, with a weak D call TRBD2 (5 bases). Per the germline V gene, CDR1 is MDHEN and CDR2 is SYDVKM. The V end was cut by 4 bases, the J end by 5 bases, with 14 bases between. The CDR3 spans 14 residues.

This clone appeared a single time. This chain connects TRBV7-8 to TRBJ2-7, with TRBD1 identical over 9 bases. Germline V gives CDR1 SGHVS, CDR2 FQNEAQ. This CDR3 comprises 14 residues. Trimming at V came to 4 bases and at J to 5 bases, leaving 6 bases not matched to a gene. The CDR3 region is CASSSPTGGNEQYF. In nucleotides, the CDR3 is TGTGCCAGCAGCTCGCCGACAGGGGGAAACGAGCAGTACTTC.

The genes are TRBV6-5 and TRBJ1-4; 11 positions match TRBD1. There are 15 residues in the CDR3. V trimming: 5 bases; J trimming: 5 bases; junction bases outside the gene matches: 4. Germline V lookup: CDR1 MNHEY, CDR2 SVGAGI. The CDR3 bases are TGTGCCAGCAGTATCTGGACAGGGGGCAATGAAAAACTGTTTTTT. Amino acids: CASSIWTGGNEKLFF.

This CDR3 reads CASRPGQYTYEQYF. The DNA for the CDR3 is TGTGCCAGCAGACCTGGACAGTACACCTACGAGCAGTACTTC. This chain links TRBV6-5 with TRBJ2-7, with D perhaps matching TRBD1 (6 bases). Germline lookup yields CDR1 MNHEY and CDR2 SVGAGI. The V end was cut by 6 bases, the J end by 2 bases, with 14 bases between. The CDR3 is 14 residues long.

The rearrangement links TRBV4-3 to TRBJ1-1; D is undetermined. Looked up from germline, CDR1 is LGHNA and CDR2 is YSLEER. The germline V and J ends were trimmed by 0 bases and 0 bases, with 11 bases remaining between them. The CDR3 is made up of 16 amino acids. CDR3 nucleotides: TGCGCCAGCAGCCAAGAGGACGGGGTATTGAACACTGAAGCTTTCTTT. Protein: CASSQEDGVLNTEAFF.

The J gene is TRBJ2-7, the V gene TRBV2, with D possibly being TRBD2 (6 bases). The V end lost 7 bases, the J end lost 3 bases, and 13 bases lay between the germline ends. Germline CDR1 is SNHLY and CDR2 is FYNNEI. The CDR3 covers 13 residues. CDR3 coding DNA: TGTGCCAGCATCGGGACTGTTATCTACGAGCAGTACTTC. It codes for CASIGTVIYEQYF.

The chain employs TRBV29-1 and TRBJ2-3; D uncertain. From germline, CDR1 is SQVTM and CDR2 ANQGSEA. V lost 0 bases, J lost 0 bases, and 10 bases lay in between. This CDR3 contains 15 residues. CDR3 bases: TGCAGCGTTGAAGAGGGCAGGCTTAGCACAGATACGCAGTATTTT. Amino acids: CSVEEGRLSTDTQYF.

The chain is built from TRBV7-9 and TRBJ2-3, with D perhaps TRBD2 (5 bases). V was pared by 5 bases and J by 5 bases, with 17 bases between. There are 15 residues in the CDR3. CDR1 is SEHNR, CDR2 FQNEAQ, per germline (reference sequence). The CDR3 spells CASSPFIGGGDTQYF. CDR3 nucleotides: TGTGCCAGCAGCCCCTTTATCGGAGGTGGAGATACGCAGTATTTT.

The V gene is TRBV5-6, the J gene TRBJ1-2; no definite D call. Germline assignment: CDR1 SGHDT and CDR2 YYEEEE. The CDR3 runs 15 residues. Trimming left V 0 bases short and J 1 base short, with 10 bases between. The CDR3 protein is CASSLVAADNYGYTF. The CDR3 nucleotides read TGTGCCAGCAGCTTGGTGGCAGCGGATAACTATGGCTACACCTTC.

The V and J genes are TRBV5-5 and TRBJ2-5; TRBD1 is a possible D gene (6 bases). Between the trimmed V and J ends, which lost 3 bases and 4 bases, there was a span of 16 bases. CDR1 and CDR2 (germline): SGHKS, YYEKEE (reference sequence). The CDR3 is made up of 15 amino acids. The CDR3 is CASSYGTYQGETQYF. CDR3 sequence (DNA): TGTGCCAGCAGCTATGGGACATATCAGGGAGAGACCCAGTACTTC.

The CDR3 reads CASSVSTGTSGSTDTQYF. In nucleotides, the CDR3 is TGTGCCAGCAGCGTCAGTACCGGGACTAGCGGGAGCACAGATACGCAGTATTTT. The V and J genes are TRBV7-6 and TRBJ2-3; 12 bases fit TRBD2. The junction had 9 bases not matched to a gene; V was cut back by 5 bases and J by 0 bases. This CDR3 region has 18 residues. CDR1 SGHVS and CDR2 FNYEAQ come from the germline V gene.

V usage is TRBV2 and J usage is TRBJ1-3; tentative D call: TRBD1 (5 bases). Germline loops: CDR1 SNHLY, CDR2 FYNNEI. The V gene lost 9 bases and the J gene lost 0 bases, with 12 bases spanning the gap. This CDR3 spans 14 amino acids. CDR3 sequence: CASRTGHSGNTIYF. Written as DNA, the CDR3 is TGTGCCAGTCGGACCGGACACTCTGGAAACACCATATATTTT.

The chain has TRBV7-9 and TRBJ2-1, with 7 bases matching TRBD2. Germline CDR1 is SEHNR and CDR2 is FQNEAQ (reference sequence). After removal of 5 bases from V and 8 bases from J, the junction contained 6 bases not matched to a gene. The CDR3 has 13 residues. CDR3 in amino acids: CASSASGGDEQFF. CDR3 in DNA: TGTGCCAGCAGCGCTAGCGGAGGGGATGAGCAGTTCTTC.